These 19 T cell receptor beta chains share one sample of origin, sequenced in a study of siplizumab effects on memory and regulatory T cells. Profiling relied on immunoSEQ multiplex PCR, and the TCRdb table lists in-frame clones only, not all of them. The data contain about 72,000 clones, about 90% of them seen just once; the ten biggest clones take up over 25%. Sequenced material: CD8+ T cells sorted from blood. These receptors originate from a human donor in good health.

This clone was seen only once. The CDR3 loop is CALGGPSYEQYF. CDR3 DNA: TGTGCGTTGGGGGGGCCCTCCTACGAGCAGTACTTC. This chain joins TRBV28 and TRBJ2-7; D perhaps matches TRBD2 (7 bases). The length of the CDR3 is 12 residues. Germline V gene sequence: CDR1 MDHEN, CDR2 SYDVKM.

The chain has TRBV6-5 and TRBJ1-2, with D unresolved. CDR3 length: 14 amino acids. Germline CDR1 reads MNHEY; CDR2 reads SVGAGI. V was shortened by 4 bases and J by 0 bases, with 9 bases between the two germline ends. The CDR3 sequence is CASSSPPPNYGYTF. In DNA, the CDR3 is TGTGCCAGCAGTTCCCCTCCCCCTAACTATGGCTACACCTTC.

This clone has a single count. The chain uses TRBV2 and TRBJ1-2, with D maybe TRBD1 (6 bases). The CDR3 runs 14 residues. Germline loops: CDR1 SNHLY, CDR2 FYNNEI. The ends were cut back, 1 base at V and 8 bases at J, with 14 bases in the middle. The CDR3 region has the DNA TGTGCCAGCAGTGAAGGGCAGGGGAGTTACGGCTACACCTTC. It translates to CASSEGQGSYGYTF.

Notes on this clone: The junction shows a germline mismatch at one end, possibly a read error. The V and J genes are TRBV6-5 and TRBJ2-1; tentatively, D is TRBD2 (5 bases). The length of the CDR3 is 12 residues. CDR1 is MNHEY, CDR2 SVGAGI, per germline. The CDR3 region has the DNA TGTGCCAGCAGTTTAGACTACAATGAACAGTTCTTC. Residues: CASSLDYNEQFF.

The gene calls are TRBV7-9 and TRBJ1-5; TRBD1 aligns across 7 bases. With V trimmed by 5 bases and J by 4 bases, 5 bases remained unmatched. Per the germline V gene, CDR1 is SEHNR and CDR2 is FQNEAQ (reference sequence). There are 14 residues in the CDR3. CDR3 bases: TGTGCCAGCAGCCTAGGACAGGTTAATCAGCCCCAGCATTTT. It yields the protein CASSLGQVNQPQHF.

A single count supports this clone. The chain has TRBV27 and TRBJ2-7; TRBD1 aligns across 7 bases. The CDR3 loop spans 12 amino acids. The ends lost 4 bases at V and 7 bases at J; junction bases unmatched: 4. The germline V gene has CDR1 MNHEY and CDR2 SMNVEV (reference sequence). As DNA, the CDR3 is TGTGCCAGCAGTTCTACAGGGGCAGAGCAGTACTTC. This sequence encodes CASSSTGAEQYF.

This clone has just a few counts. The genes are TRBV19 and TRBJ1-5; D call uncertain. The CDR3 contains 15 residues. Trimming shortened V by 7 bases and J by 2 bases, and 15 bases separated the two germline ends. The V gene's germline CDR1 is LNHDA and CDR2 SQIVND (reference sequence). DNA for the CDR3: TGTGCCAGTACCGCGACCTGGAACGGCAATCAGCCCCAGCATTTT. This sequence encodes CASTATWNGNQPQHF.

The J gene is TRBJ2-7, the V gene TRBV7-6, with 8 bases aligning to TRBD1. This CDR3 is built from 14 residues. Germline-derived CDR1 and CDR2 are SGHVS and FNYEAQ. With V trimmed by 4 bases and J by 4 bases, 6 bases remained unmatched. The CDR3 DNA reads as TGTGCCAGCAGCTCGGACAGGGTACCGTACGAGCAGTACTTC. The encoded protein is CASSSDRVPYEQYF.

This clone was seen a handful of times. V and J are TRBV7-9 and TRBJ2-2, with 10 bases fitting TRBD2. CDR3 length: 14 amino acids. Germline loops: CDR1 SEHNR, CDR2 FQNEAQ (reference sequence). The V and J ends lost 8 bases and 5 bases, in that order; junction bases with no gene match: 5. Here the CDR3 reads CASLPGLATGELFF. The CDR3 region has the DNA TGTGCCAGCCTACCGGGACTAGCGACCGGGGAGCTGTTTTTT.

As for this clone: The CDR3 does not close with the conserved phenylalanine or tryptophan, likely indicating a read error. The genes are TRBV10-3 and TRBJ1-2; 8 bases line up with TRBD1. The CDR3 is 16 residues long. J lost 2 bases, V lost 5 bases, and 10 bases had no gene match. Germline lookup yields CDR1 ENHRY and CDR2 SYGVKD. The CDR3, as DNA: TGTGCCATCAGTTTGGGGACAGGAGGGACGAACTATGGCTACACCCTC. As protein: CAISLGTGGTNYGYTL.

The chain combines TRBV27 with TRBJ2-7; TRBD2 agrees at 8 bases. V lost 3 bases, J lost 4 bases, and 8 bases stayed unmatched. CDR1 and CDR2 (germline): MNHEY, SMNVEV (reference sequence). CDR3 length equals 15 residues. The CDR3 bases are TGTGCCAGCAGTTTGAGGGCGGGAGGAGGGTACGAGCAGTACTTC. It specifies CASSLRAGGGYEQYF.

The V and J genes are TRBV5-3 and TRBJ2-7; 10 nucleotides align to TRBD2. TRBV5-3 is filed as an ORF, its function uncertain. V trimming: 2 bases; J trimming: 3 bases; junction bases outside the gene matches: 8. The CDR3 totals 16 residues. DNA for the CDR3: TGTGCCAGAAGCTTACTTTCCTTAGCGGGGGGCTACGAGCAGTACTTC. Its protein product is CARSLLSLAGGYEQYF.

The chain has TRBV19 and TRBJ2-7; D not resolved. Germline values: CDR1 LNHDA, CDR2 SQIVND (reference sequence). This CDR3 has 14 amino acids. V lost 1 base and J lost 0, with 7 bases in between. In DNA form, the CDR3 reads TGTGCCAGTAGTATAGTCCCGAACTCCTACGAGCAGTACTTC. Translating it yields CASSIVPNSYEQYF. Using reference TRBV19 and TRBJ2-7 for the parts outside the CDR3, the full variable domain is DGGITQSPKYLFRKEGQNVTLSCEQNLNHDAMYWYRQDPGQGLRLIYYSQIVNDFQKGDIAEGYSVSREKKESFPLTVTSAQKNPTAFYLCASSIVPNSYEQYFGPGTRLTVT.

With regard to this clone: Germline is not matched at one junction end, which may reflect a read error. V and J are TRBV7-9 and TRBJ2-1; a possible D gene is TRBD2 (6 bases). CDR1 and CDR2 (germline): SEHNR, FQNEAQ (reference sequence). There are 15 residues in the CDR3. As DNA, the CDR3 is TGTGCCAGCAGTTTAGTTAGCGGAGCCTACAATGAGCAGTTCTTC. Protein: CASSLVSGAYNEQFF.

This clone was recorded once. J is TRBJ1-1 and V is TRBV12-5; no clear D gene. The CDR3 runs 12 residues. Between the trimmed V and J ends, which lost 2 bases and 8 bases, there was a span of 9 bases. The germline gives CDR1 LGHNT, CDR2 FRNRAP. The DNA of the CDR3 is TGTGCTAGTGGTTTGTTAAACGTAGAAGCTTTCTTT. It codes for CASGLLNVEAFF. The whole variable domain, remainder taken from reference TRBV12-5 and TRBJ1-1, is DARVTQTPRHKVTEMGQEVTMRCQPILGHNTVFWYRQTMMQGLELLAYFRNRAPLDDSGMPKDRFSAEMPDATLATLKIQPSEPRDSAVYFCASGLLNVEAFFGQGTRLTVV.

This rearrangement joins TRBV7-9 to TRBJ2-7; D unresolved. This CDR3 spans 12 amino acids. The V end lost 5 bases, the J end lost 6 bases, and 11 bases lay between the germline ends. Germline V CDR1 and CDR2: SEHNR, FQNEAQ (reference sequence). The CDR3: CASSGETGEQYF. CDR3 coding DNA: TGTGCCAGCAGCGGGGAAACCGGCGAGCAGTACTTC.

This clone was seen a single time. This CDR3 is CASSQGPGWELGYTF. The CDR3 region has the DNA TGCGCCAGCAGCCAAGGGCCGGGTTGGGAGCTTGGCTACACCTTC. The chain joins TRBV4-1 to TRBJ1-2; no definite D call. V gave up 1 base and J gave up 7 bases, with 16 bases separating them. This CDR3 region has 15 residues. Germline V CDR1 and CDR2: MGHRA, YSYEKL.

The CDR3 DNA reads TGTGCCAGCAGTGATACGGCTAGTGCCTACTCTGGGGCCAACGTCCTGACTTTC. This encodes CASSDTASAYSGANVLTF. This rearrangement joins TRBV6-1 to TRBJ2-6, with D unclear. This CDR3 region has 18 residues. V dropped 3 bases and J dropped 0 bases, with 15 bases sitting between them. Germline CDR1 and CDR2: MNHNS and SASEGT.

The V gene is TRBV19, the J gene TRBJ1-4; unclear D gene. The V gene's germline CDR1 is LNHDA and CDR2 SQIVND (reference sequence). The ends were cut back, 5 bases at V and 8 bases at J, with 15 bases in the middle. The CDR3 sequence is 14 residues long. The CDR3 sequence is CASSYTLYGEKLFF. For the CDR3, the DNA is TGTGCCAGTAGTTACACGTTATACGGAGAAAAACTGTTTTTT.